The rows below give T cell receptor beta chains drawn from one sample of a study of low-dose radiotherapy and immunotherapy resistance in tumors. TCRdb re-analysed the reads in MiXCR, keeping a single row per CDR3 protein. In the table there are roughly 90,000 distinct CDR3 sequences, more than 20% of which are singletons. Source: PBMCs, taken after low-dose radiotherapy plus immunotherapy. Receptors originate from a female donor with ovarian cancer. CDR3s include the opening cysteine and the closing phenylalanine or tryptophan. D genes are given only for firm matches. Only part of the rows carry a size: once, few, many, or a class if the clone is expanded.

>TRBJ2-2|NA|TRBV5-4|NA
CASTAPEAGELFF
TGTGCCAGCACCGCCCCCGAGGCCGGGGAGCTGTTTTTT
>TRBJ1-3|few|TRBV30|NA
CAWKQTGNTIYF
TGTGCCTGGAAACAGACCGGAAACACCATATATTTT
>TRBJ1-1|many|TRBV5-1|NA
CASSLTVRNTEAFF
TGCGCCAGCAGCCTGACAGTCCGGAACACTGAAGCTTTCTTT
>TRBJ2-5|many|TRBV5-6|TRBD1
CASTLTGAGTQYF
TGTGCCAGCACCTTGACAGGGGCCGGGACCCAGTACTTC
>TRBJ1-2|few|TRBV12-3/TRBV12-4|NA
CASSPGRGQYGYTF
TGTGCCAGCAGCCCTGGGAGGGGACAATATGGCTACACCTTC
>TRBJ1-1|once|TRBV6-2/TRBV6-3|NA
CASSYSKGLIAEAFF
TGTGCCAGCAGTTACTCGAAGGGTTTGATAGCTGAAGCTTTCTTT
>TRBJ2-3|many|TRBV29-1|TRBD1
CSDQGTGGTDTQYF
TGCAGCGACCAAGGGACAGGGGGAACAGATACGCAGTATTTT
>TRBJ1-5|NA|TRBV19|TRBD1
CASKDRVGNQPQHF
TGTGCCAGTAAGGACAGGGTCGGCAATCAGCCCCAGCATTTT
>TRBJ2-5|many|TRBV23-1|NA
CASSQSEPQETQYF
TGCGCCAGCAGTCAATCCGAACCACAAGAGACCCAGTACTTC
>TRBJ2-1|NA|TRBV5-1|TRBD2
CASSATSGRAVLFF
TGCGCCAGCAGCGCGACTAGCGGGAGGGCTGTGTTGTTCTTC
>TRBJ2-1|NA|TRBV3-1|TRBD1
CASSDRVLYNEQFF
TGTGCCAGTAGCGACAGGGTACTTTACAATGAGCAGTTCTTC
>TRBJ2-1|many|TRBV28|NA
CASRSPTGGAFNEQFF
TGTGCCAGCAGGTCCCCCACCGGCGGGGCCTTCAATGAGCAGTTCTTC
>TRBJ2-7|few|TRBV6-2/TRBV6-3|TRBD1
CASHRGWQGQYF
TGTGCCAGCCACAGGGGGTGGCAGGGGCAGTACTTC
>TRBJ2-1|NA|TRBV5-1|NA
CASSSKGEDYNEQFF
TGCGCCAGCAGCTCCAAGGGGGAAGACTACAATGAGCAGTTCTTC
>TRBJ2-7|many|TRBV5-3|TRBD2
CARSHLGLAGEQYF
TGTGCCAGAAGCCATCTCGGACTAGCGGGAGAGCAGTACTTC
>TRBJ1-1|many|TRBV29-1|NA
CSVGDLTGAFF
TGCAGCGTCGGGGACTTGACGGGGGCTTTCTTT
>TRBJ2-2|NA|TRBV20-1|NA
CSARGLGGGGGNVGGELFF
TGCAGTGCTAGAGGACTGGGGGGGGGCGGGGGTAATGTTGGCGGGGAGCTGTTTTTT
>TRBJ2-6|NA|TRBV7-3|TRBD2
CASSGPSGGAFGANVLTF
TGTGCCAGCAGCGGACCCAGCGGGGGCGCGTTTGGGGCCAACGTCCTGACTTTC
>TRBJ2-7|many|TRBV2|NA
CARQEEFSYEQYF
TGTGCCAGACAGGAAGAATTCTCCTACGAGCAGTACTTC
>TRBJ2-4|many|TRBV11-2|TRBD1
CASSLVWTGKNIQYF
TGTGCCAGCAGCTTAGTTTGGACAGGGAAAAACATTCAGTACTTC
>TRBJ1-5|many|TRBV19|NA
CASSRGGDSNQPQHF
TGTGCCAGTAGTCGGGGGGGGGATAGCAATCAGCCCCAGCATTTT